The rows below give T cell receptor beta chains drawn from one sample of a study of regulatory T cells in long-lasting Graves disease. Via MiXCR, TCRdb re-called the multiplex PCR reads, giving one row per CDR3 protein. Of fewer than 600,000 distinct CDR3 sequences listed, about 20% were seen once; the top ten hold around 13%. Sequenced here: peripheral blood mononuclear cells (PBMCs), sampled when the disease was refractory, from a patient treated with antithyroid drugs. The source of these receptors is a female donor with Graves disease. CDR3s include the opening cysteine and the closing phenylalanine or tryptophan. A D gene is named only where the DNA matches it firmly. Clone size is stated in some rows and not others, as once, few, many or a class when expanded.

J gene: TRBJ2-2; V gene: TRBV7-2; D gene: TRBD2; clone size: few; CDR3 DNA: TGTGCCAGCAGCCCCGGACTAGCGTCCTCCGGGGAGCTGTTTTTT; CDR3 protein: CASSPGLASSGELFF
J gene: TRBJ2-7; V gene: TRBV6-1; D gene: TRBD2; clone size: many; CDR3 DNA: TGTGCCAGCAGTGAACTAGCGGGAGGGTACGAGCAGTACTTC; CDR3 protein: CASSELAGGYEQYF
J gene: TRBJ1-4; V gene: TRBV20-1; D gene: NA; clone size: few; CDR3 DNA: TGCAGTGCTAAAGGGACCGCCGGGCGGAATGAAAAACTGTTTTTT; CDR3 protein: CSAKGTAGRNEKLFF
J gene: TRBJ2-1; V gene: TRBV24-1; D gene: NA; clone size: NA; CDR3 DNA: TGTGCCACCAGTGGGTTTGATGAGCAGTTCTTC; CDR3 protein: CATSGFDEQFF
J gene: TRBJ1-5; V gene: TRBV6-1; D gene: TRBD1; clone size: many; CDR3 DNA: TGTGCCAGCAGCGCCCGGGACAGGGGTCGTAATCAGCCCCAGCATTTT; CDR3 protein: CASSARDRGRNQPQHF
J gene: TRBJ1-1; V gene: TRBV6-1; D gene: NA; clone size: NA; CDR3 DNA: TGTGCCAGCAGCCCCACCGACAGTCTCACTGAAGCTTTCTTT; CDR3 protein: CASSPTDSLTEAFF
J gene: TRBJ2-4; V gene: TRBV6-1; D gene: NA; clone size: few; CDR3 DNA: TGTGCCAGCAGTCGTTCTGACTGGCACTCGGGCATTCAGTACTTC; CDR3 protein: CASSRSDWHSGIQYF
J gene: TRBJ1-4; V gene: TRBV28; D gene: NA; clone size: many; CDR3 DNA: TGTGCCAGCAGTTTAGCTGGGTTCCTTGCAACTAATGAAAAACTGTTTTTT; CDR3 protein: CASSLAGFLATNEKLFF
J gene: TRBJ1-5; V gene: TRBV28; D gene: NA; clone size: once; CDR3 DNA: TGTGCCAGCAGTTTAGGCGGCGCGCGTAGCAATCAGCCCCAGCATTTT; CDR3 protein: CASSLGGARSNQPQHF
J gene: TRBJ1-1; V gene: TRBV9; D gene: NA; clone size: few; CDR3 DNA: TGTGCCAGCAGCGTAGGATACCTATTGGGGGACACTGAAGCTTTCTTT; CDR3 protein: CASSVGYLLGDTEAFF
J gene: TRBJ2-7; V gene: TRBV7-8; D gene: TRBD1; clone size: many; CDR3 DNA: TGTGCCAGCAGCGGCAGGGGACAGCCCTACGAGCAGTACTTC; CDR3 protein: CASSGRGQPYEQYF
J gene: TRBJ2-3; V gene: TRBV28; D gene: NA; clone size: NA; CDR3 DNA: TGTGCCAGCAGTTTTAGTCTAGCGAGCGATACGCAGTATTTT; CDR3 protein: CASSFSLASDTQYF
J gene: TRBJ2-4; V gene: TRBV3-1; D gene: NA; clone size: few; CDR3 DNA: TGTGCCAGCAGCCTCAGAAGAAGGGACATTCAGTACTTC; CDR3 protein: CASSLRRRDIQYF
J gene: TRBJ1-1; V gene: TRBV12-3/TRBV12-4; D gene: TRBD1; clone size: many; CDR3 DNA: TGTGCCAGCAGATTAGACAGGGGACCTTTTGAAGCTTTCTTT; CDR3 protein: CASRLDRGPFEAFF
J gene: TRBJ2-7; V gene: TRBV28; D gene: NA; clone size: once; CDR3 DNA: TGTGCCAGCAGTGAGGGTAGCGTCTACGAGCAGTACTTC; CDR3 protein: CASSEGSVYEQYF
J gene: TRBJ1-6; V gene: TRBV14; D gene: NA; clone size: NA; CDR3 DNA: TGTGCCAGCAGCCAAGACGTAGGGTTACCCCTCCACTTT; CDR3 protein: CASSQDVGLPLHF
J gene: TRBJ1-1; V gene: TRBV2; D gene: NA; clone size: many; CDR3 DNA: TGTGCCAGCGGGGTGACCACCTGGGAAATGAACACTGAAGCTTTCTTT; CDR3 protein: CASGVTTWEMNTEAFF
J gene: TRBJ2-1; V gene: TRBV28; D gene: NA; clone size: many; CDR3 DNA: TGTGCCAGCAGTTTCGCCAGTACAATGAGGCAGTTCTTC; CDR3 protein: CASSFASTMRQFF
J gene: TRBJ2-5; V gene: TRBV20-1; D gene: TRBD2; clone size: many; CDR3 DNA: TGCAGTGCCACGCTGACTAGCGGGGAAGAGACCCAGTACTTC; CDR3 protein: CSATLTSGEETQYF
J gene: TRBJ1-2; V gene: TRBV30; D gene: TRBD1; clone size: NA; CDR3 DNA: TGTGCCTGGAGGGGAGAAACAGGGGGAGGCTACACCTTC; CDR3 protein: CAWRGETGGGYTF
J gene: TRBJ2-5; V gene: TRBV12-3/TRBV12-4; D gene: TRBD1; clone size: many; CDR3 DNA: TGTGCCAGCAGTCCGGAATCGACAGGGTCGGAGACCCAGTACTTC; CDR3 protein: CASSPESTGSETQYF
J gene: TRBJ2-1; V gene: TRBV3-1; D gene: TRBD2; clone size: NA; CDR3 DNA: TGTGCCAGCAGCCCTCCGGGACTAGCGGGAGAAAATGAGCAGTTCTTC; CDR3 protein: CASSPPGLAGENEQFF
J gene: TRBJ2-3; V gene: TRBV27; D gene: NA; clone size: NA; CDR3 DNA: TGTGCCAGCAGTTTAGGTGGCTTAACTAGCACAGATACGCAGTATTTT; CDR3 protein: CASSLGGLTSTDTQYF
J gene: TRBJ2-7; V gene: TRBV6-2/TRBV6-3; D gene: NA; clone size: many; CDR3 DNA: TGTGCCAGCAGTTCGACAGGGAGGTACGAGCAGTACTTC; CDR3 protein: CASSSTGRYEQYF
J gene: TRBJ1-1; V gene: TRBV7-2; D gene: TRBD1; clone size: many; CDR3 DNA: TGTGCCAGCAGCCCCGGACAGGGTGGGGTTACTGAAGCTTTCTTT; CDR3 protein: CASSPGQGGVTEAFF
J gene: TRBJ2-6; V gene: TRBV5-5; D gene: NA; clone size: NA; CDR3 DNA: TGTGCCAGCAGCTTAGAGACGTCTGGGGCCAACGTCCTGACTTTC; CDR3 protein: CASSLETSGANVLTF
J gene: TRBJ1-2; V gene: TRBV7-2; D gene: NA; clone size: many; CDR3 DNA: TGTGCCAGCAGCCTCCTTCCGGGGGGGTATGGCTACACCTTC; CDR3 protein: CASSLLPGGYGYTF
J gene: TRBJ2-1; V gene: TRBV7-9; D gene: TRBD2; clone size: NA; CDR3 DNA: TGTGCCAGCAGCTTAGGGGCGGGAGGTCCTAATGAGCAGTTCTTC; CDR3 protein: CASSLGAGGPNEQFF
J gene: TRBJ2-7; V gene: TRBV4-1; D gene: NA; clone size: NA; CDR3 DNA: TGCGCCAGCAGTCAACAGACTAGCCCAGGGGGCGACGAGCAGTACTTC; CDR3 protein: CASSQQTSPGGDEQYF
J gene: TRBJ1-1; V gene: TRBV6-5; D gene: NA; clone size: few; CDR3 DNA: TGTGCCAGCAGTTACCGGCGGAGCAGGGGTGTACCTGAAGCTTTCTTT; CDR3 protein: CASSYRRSRGVPEAFF
J gene: TRBJ2-1; V gene: TRBV30; D gene: TRBD1; clone size: NA; CDR3 DNA: TGTGCCTGGAGTGTCTCCCGGACAGGGATCGGCAATGAGCAGTTCTTC; CDR3 protein: CAWSVSRTGIGNEQFF
J gene: TRBJ2-4; V gene: TRBV5-1; D gene: TRBD2; clone size: NA; CDR3 DNA: TGCGCCAGCAGCACGAGGAGTACTAGCGGGAGGGCACTAGCCAAAAACATTCAGTACTTC; CDR3 protein: CASSTRSTSGRALAKNIQYF
J gene: TRBJ1-2; V gene: TRBV20-1; D gene: TRBD1; clone size: few; CDR3 DNA: TGCAGTGCTAGGGGGACAGGGGGCTTTTATGGCTACACCTTC; CDR3 protein: CSARGTGGFYGYTF
J gene: TRBJ1-1; V gene: TRBV6-5; D gene: TRBD1; clone size: NA; CDR3 DNA: TGTGCCAGCAGTTACGCGACAGGGGGCATGAACACTGAAGCTTTCTTT; CDR3 protein: CASSYATGGMNTEAFF
J gene: TRBJ1-1; V gene: TRBV6-1; D gene: TRBD1; clone size: many; CDR3 DNA: TGTGCCAGCAGTGAAGTCGACAGGGCCGGGACTGAAGCTTTCTTT; CDR3 protein: CASSEVDRAGTEAFF
J gene: TRBJ2-7; V gene: TRBV28; D gene: TRBD2; clone size: many; CDR3 DNA: TGTGCCAGCGGGTCAGCCGGGACTAGCGTTTTCTACGAGCAGTACTTC; CDR3 protein: CASGSAGTSVFYEQYF
J gene: TRBJ1-1; V gene: TRBV7-9; D gene: NA; clone size: NA; CDR3 DNA: TGTGCCAGCAGAACCTGGGACACTGAAGCTTTCTTT; CDR3 protein: CASRTWDTEAFF
J gene: TRBJ2-7; V gene: TRBV9; D gene: NA; clone size: many; CDR3 DNA: TGTGCCAGCAGCAAAGGAGGGGGGGACGTTTACTTC; CDR3 protein: CASSKGGGDVYF
J gene: TRBJ1-1; V gene: TRBV7-8; D gene: TRBD1; clone size: NA; CDR3 DNA: TGTGCCAGCAGGTATACAGGGGGCACTGAAGCTTTCTTT; CDR3 protein: CASRYTGGTEAFF
J gene: TRBJ2-7; V gene: TRBV28; D gene: TRBD2; clone size: many; CDR3 DNA: TGTGCCAGCAGTCTCCTTACCTTGCTAGCGGGAGTTCAGGAGCAGTACTTC; CDR3 protein: CASSLLTLLAGVQEQYF
J gene: TRBJ1-5; V gene: TRBV20-1; D gene: TRBD1; clone size: few; CDR3 DNA: TGCAGTGCTAGATTCCCGGGACAGACTAGCAATCAGCCCCAGCATTTT; CDR3 protein: CSARFPGQTSNQPQHF
J gene: TRBJ2-3; V gene: TRBV27; D gene: NA; clone size: NA; CDR3 DNA: TGTGCCAGCAAGCTACAGGGAGGAGATACGCAGTATTTT; CDR3 protein: CASKLQGGDTQYF
J gene: TRBJ1-2; V gene: TRBV28; D gene: NA; clone size: many; CDR3 DNA: TGTGCCAGCAGTAAATCATTGCTAGGCTACACCTTC; CDR3 protein: CASSKSLLGYTF
J gene: TRBJ1-1; V gene: TRBV29-1; D gene: NA; clone size: NA; CDR3 DNA: TGCAGCGTCCGGACAGTGAACACTGAAGCTTTCTTT; CDR3 protein: CSVRTVNTEAFF
J gene: TRBJ2-1; V gene: TRBV30; D gene: TRBD2; clone size: NA; CDR3 DNA: TGTGCCTGGAGTGTAAGGGGACTAACTGAGCAGTTCTTC; CDR3 protein: CAWSVRGLTEQFF
J gene: TRBJ2-5; V gene: TRBV7-3; D gene: TRBD2; clone size: many; CDR3 DNA: TGTGCCTCCTCGACTAGCGGGCAAGAGACCCAGTACTTC; CDR3 protein: CASSTSGQETQYF
J gene: TRBJ2-7; V gene: TRBV2; D gene: TRBD1; clone size: many; CDR3 DNA: TGTGCCAGCAGTCCCCTCCGGGGACAGGGCTACGAGCAGTACTTC; CDR3 protein: CASSPLRGQGYEQYF
J gene: TRBJ2-5; V gene: TRBV11-2; D gene: TRBD2; clone size: many; CDR3 DNA: TGTGCCAGCAGCTTCGCGGGAGACCGAGAGACCCAGTACTTC; CDR3 protein: CASSFAGDRETQYF
J gene: TRBJ2-2; V gene: TRBV15; D gene: TRBD2; clone size: few; CDR3 DNA: TGTGCCACCAGCAGGGGACTAGCGGGAGAGGTGGACACCGGGGAGCTGTTTTTT; CDR3 protein: CATSRGLAGEVDTGELFF
J gene: TRBJ2-7; V gene: TRBV12-3/TRBV12-4; D gene: TRBD2; clone size: many; CDR3 DNA: TGTGCCAGCACCATCCGACTAGCGGGAGGACGCGAGCAGTACTTC; CDR3 protein: CASTIRLAGGREQYF
J gene: TRBJ1-2; V gene: TRBV7-2; D gene: TRBD1; clone size: many; CDR3 DNA: TGTGCCAGCAGCACCAAAACAGGGGAGTTAGGTGGCTACACCTTC; CDR3 protein: CASSTKTGELGGYTF